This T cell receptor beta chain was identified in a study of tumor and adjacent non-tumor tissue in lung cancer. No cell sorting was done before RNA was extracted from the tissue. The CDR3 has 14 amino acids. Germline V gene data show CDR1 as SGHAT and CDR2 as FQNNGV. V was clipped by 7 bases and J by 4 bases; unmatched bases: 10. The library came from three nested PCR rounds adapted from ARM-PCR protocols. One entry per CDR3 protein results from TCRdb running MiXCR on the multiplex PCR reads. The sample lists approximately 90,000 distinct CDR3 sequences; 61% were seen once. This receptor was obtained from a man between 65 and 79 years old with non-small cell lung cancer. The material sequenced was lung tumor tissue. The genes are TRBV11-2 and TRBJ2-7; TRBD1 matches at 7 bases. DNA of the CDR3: TGTGCCAGCATTGAGGGGGACAGAAAGTACGAGCAGTACTTC. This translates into CASIEGDRKYEQYF. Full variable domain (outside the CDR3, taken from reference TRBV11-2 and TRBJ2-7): EAGVAQSPRYKIIEKRQSVAFWCNPISGHATLYWYQQILGQGPKLLIQFQNNGVVDDSQLPKDRFSAERLKGVDSTLKIQPAKLEDSAVYLCASIEGDRKYEQYFGPGTRLTVT.